The 26 T cell receptor beta chains below all came from one sample that was sequenced in a study of blood T cell repertoires in COVID-19. Profiling relied on immunoSEQ multiplex PCR, and the TCRdb table lists in-frame clones only, not all of them. The sample includes about 670,000 clones, 85% to 90% of them seen just once. Sample: peripheral blood. All receptors derive from a woman aged 18-30 years with acute or convalescent COVID-19.

The chain couples TRBV20-1 to TRBJ2-7, with D maybe TRBD1 (6 bases). V dropped 3 bases and J dropped 2 bases, with 11 bases sitting between them. The CDR3 loop spans 13 amino acids. Germline loops: CDR1 DFQATT, CDR2 SNEGSKA (reference sequence). DNA of the CDR3: TGCAGTGCTAGTCGCAGGGGTCCCTACGAGCAGTACTTC. It specifies CSASRRGPYEQYF.

The rearrangement links TRBV18 to TRBJ1-2; the D gene is possibly TRBD1 (6 bases). Trimming removed 3 bases from V and 8 bases from J, with 16 bases in between. Germline CDR1 and CDR2: KGHSH and LQKENI. The CDR3 runs 14 residues. The CDR3, as DNA: TGTGCCAGCTCACCTCTGGATCAGGGGTGGGGCTACACCTTC. It encodes CASSPLDQGWGYTF.

This chain uses TRBV2 with TRBJ1-6; no clear D gene. This CDR3 has 12 amino acids. Per the germline V gene, CDR1 is SNHLY and CDR2 is FYNNEI. V lost 6 bases to trimming and J lost 14 bases, with 14 bases between them. The CDR3 region is CASRPTYGALHF. CDR3 nucleotide sequence: TGTGCCAGCAGACCTACCTACGGGGCCCTCCACTTT.

The CDR3 nucleotides are TGTGCCAGCAGTGAGCCGCCTGCGGCGGCAGGGAAAAATGGCTACACCTTC. This gives the protein CASSEPPAAAGKNGYTF. The chain combines TRBV25-1 with TRBJ1-2, with D maybe TRBD1 (5 bases). The germline V gene encodes CDR1 MGHDK and CDR2 SYGVNS. V was pared by 3 bases and J by 6 bases, with 23 bases between. The CDR3 runs to 17 residues.

This clone was seen a single time. The V gene is TRBV4-1, the J gene TRBJ2-2; the match to TRBD2 covers 7 bases. V lost 4 bases and J lost 6; bases outside the gene matches: 11. The V gene's germline CDR1 is MGHRA and CDR2 YSYEKL. The CDR3 spans 16 residues. The CDR3 DNA sequence: TGCGCCAGCAGCCGGGAACTAGGGAGGGTGGCCGGGGAGCTGTTTTTT. Encoded protein: CASSRELGRVAGELFF.

The chain is built from TRBV6-1 and TRBJ1-1; TRBD1 agrees at 8 bases. V lost 3 bases and J lost 4; bases outside the gene matches: 4. Germline-derived CDR1 and CDR2 are MNHNS and SASEGT. CDR3 length: 14 amino acids. The chain's CDR3 is CASSEGQVATEAFF. DNA for the CDR3: TGTGCCAGCAGTGAGGGACAGGTTGCCACTGAAGCTTTCTTT.

The rearrangement links TRBV18 to TRBJ1-5; D perhaps matches TRBD1 (6 bases). Trimming took 2 bases from V and 7 from J, leaving 15 bases between them. Per germline, CDR1 KGHSH and CDR2 LQKENI. The CDR3 sequence is 15 residues long. Here the CDR3 DNA reads TGTGCCAGCTCACCATTCCAGGGGCTGTACCAGCCCCAGCATTTT. Translating gives CASSPFQGLYQPQHF.

The V gene is TRBV5-1, the J gene TRBJ1-3; maybe TRBD1 (5 bases). The CDR3 loop spans 14 amino acids. V gave up 5 bases and J gave up 0 bases, with 9 bases separating them. Germline CDR1 and CDR2: SGHRS and YFSETQ. The CDR3 DNA is TGCGCCAGCAGTCGGGGGAGCTCTGGAAACACCATATATTTT. This gives the protein CASSRGSSGNTIYF.

There are many counts of this clone. J is TRBJ1-5 and V is TRBV6-1; 9 bases align to TRBD1. The trim removed 3 bases at V and 6 bases at J, leaving 6 bases unmatched. The CDR3 runs 15 residues. Germline lookup yields CDR1 MNHNS and CDR2 SASEGT. The CDR3 coding sequence is TGTGCCAGCAGTGAGGGACAGGGCGAGGGTCAGCCCCAGCATTTT. Protein product: CASSEGQGEGQPQHF.

The chain links TRBV5-6 to TRBJ1-3; TRBD1 agrees at 8 bases. Germline CDR1 reads SGHDT; CDR2 reads YYEEEE. The CDR3 spans 14 residues. The V gene end was trimmed by 5 bases and the J gene end by 4 bases; junction bases not matched to a gene: 5. DNA of the CDR3: TGTGCCAGCAGGGAGACAGGGGACGGAAACACCATATATTTT. This codes for CASRETGDGNTIYF.

This clone was detected once. The chain employs TRBV5-4 and TRBJ1-2; D call uncertain. The V and J ends lost 0 bases and 2 bases respectively, with 8 bases between them. The CDR3 is made up of 14 amino acids. Germline V lookup: CDR1 SGHNT, CDR2 YYREEE (reference sequence). The DNA of the CDR3 is TGTGCCAGCAGCTTGGGAGGGTCGAACTATGGCTACACCTTC. Translating it yields CASSLGGSNYGYTF.

This chain joins TRBV6-4 and TRBJ2-3; possibly TRBD2 for D (5 bases). The length of the CDR3 is 16 residues. CDR1 and CDR2 (germline): MRHNA, SNTAGT. V lost 0 bases and J lost 2, with 12 bases in between. The CDR3 DNA reads as TGTGCCAGCAGTGACTCGAGCGGTGCCGCCACAGATACGCAGTATTTT. It translates to CASSDSSGAATDTQYF.

The chain joins TRBV5-4 to TRBJ1-2, with no clear D. The CDR3 spans 15 residues. V lost 4 bases and J lost 0, with 13 bases in between. Germline V CDR1 and CDR2: SGHNT, YYREEE (reference sequence). The CDR3 here is CASSLRGGSNYGYTF. As DNA, the CDR3 is TGTGCCAGCAGCCTCCGGGGTGGGTCTAACTATGGCTACACCTTC.

The V call is TRBV12-5, the J call TRBJ1-1; the D is unclear. V was pared by 7 bases and J by 7 bases, with 10 bases between. CDR1 LGHNT and CDR2 FRNRAP come from the germline V gene. There are 11 residues in the CDR3. The CDR3 sequence: CASAVRYEAFF. CDR3 sequence (DNA): TGTGCTAGTGCTGTCAGGTATGAAGCTTTCTTT.

The rearrangement joins TRBV2 to TRBJ2-1, with 10 bases fitting TRBD2. The trim removed 9 bases at V and 7 bases at J, leaving 9 bases unmatched. Germline-derived CDR1 and CDR2 are SNHLY and FYNNEI. The CDR3 extends over 14 amino acids. Written as DNA, the CDR3 is TGTGCCAGGATAGATTTAGCGGGGGGAAATGAGCAGTTCTTC. This sequence encodes CARIDLAGGNEQFF. The entire variable domain, with the rest obtained from reference TRBV2 and TRBJ2-1, is as follows: EPEVTQTPSHQVTQMGQEVILRCVPISNHLYFYWYRQILGQKVEFLVSFYNNEISEKSEIFDDQFSVERPDGSNFTLKIRSTKLEDSAMYFCARIDLAGGNEQFFGPGTRLTVL.

This clone came up once. The chain recombines TRBV6-6 with TRBJ1-4; 8 bases are a match to TRBD1. V was pared by 5 bases and J by 0 bases, with 2 bases of the junction left unmatched. The CDR3 consists of 15 residues. The germline V gene encodes CDR1 MNHNY and CDR2 SVGAGI (reference sequence). The CDR3 spells CASSGQGSTNEKLFF. The CDR3 DNA reads as TGTGCCAGCAGTGGACAGGGATCAACTAATGAAAAACTGTTTTTT.

This rearrangement joins TRBV5-1 to TRBJ1-2; 7 bases agree with TRBD1. The V gene's germline CDR1 is SGHRS and CDR2 YFSETQ. Trimming took 4 bases from V and 4 from J; bases not matched to a gene: 1. The CDR3 sequence is 12 residues long. CDR3 sequence reads: CASSRDSYGYTF. Here the CDR3 DNA reads TGCGCCAGCAGCCGGGACAGCTATGGCTACACCTTC.

The V call is TRBV5-4, the J call TRBJ1-3; D not certain. The CDR3 consists of 13 residues. Germline assignment: CDR1 SGHNT and CDR2 YYREEE (reference sequence). V dropped 4 bases and J dropped 8 bases, with 13 bases sitting between them. The CDR3: CASSLDGLDTIYF. In DNA form, the CDR3 reads TGTGCCAGCAGCCTGGACGGACTCGACACCATATATTTT.

The chain links TRBV18 to TRBJ2-1; 11 bases map to TRBD2. Germline lookup yields CDR1 KGHSH and CDR2 LQKENI. The CDR3 extends over 14 amino acids. V dropped 3 bases and J dropped 5; count of bases not matched to a gene: 0. CDR3 in DNA: TGTGCCAGCTCACCGGGACTAGCGGACAATGAGCAGTTCTTC. This translates into CASSPGLADNEQFF.

The chain employs TRBV3-1 (or the pseudogene TRBV3-2) and TRBJ2-4; D is possibly TRBD2 (5 bases). The ends were cut back, 6 bases at V and 9 bases at J, with 24 bases in the middle. In germline, CDR1 is LGHDT, CDR2 YNNKEL (reference sequence). This CDR3 comprises 16 residues. The CDR3 protein is CASSRSGLMREVIQYF. For the CDR3, the DNA is TGTGCCAGCAGTCGATCCGGGCTAATGAGGGAAGTCATTCAGTACTTC.

This sequence joins TRBV6-6 and TRBJ1-4; D possibly corresponds to TRBD1 (5 bases). The germline V gene has CDR1 MNHNY and CDR2 SVGAGI (reference sequence). The germline V and J ends were trimmed by 8 bases and 2 bases, with 12 bases remaining between them. The CDR3 loop spans 14 amino acids. The CDR3 loop reads CASRRGDTNEKLFF. In nucleotides, the CDR3 is TGTGCCAGCCGCCGGGGGGATACTAATGAAAAACTGTTTTTT.

CDR3 coding DNA: TGTGCCAGCAGTGAGGAACAGGGTGGCAATCAGCCCCAGCATTTT. This translates into CASSEEQGGNQPQHF. The rearrangement uses TRBV2 and TRBJ1-5; possibly TRBD1 for D (6 bases). Trimming removed 3 bases at V and 2 bases at J, with 11 bases between. The CDR3 is 15 residues long. In germline, CDR1 is SNHLY, CDR2 FYNNEI.

The chain combines TRBV11-2 with TRBJ2-1, with TRBD2 identical over 8 bases. CDR3 size: 18 residues. The ends lost 4 bases at V and 5 bases at J; junction bases unmatched: 16. The V gene's germline CDR1 is SGHAT and CDR2 FQNNGV. Here the CDR3 DNA reads TGTGCCAGCAGCTCGGGCCTCGCGGGGGGCGGGGGAGACAATGAGCAGTTCTTC. It encodes CASSSGLAGGGGDNEQFF.

The V call is TRBV14, the J call TRBJ1-1; D is ambiguous. CDR1 and CDR2 (germline): SGHDN, FVKESK. This CDR3 comprises 13 residues. Trimming took off 4 bases at V and 3 bases at J, with 9 bases between the two ends. CDR3 protein: CASSPQMHTEAFF. The CDR3 region has the DNA TGTGCCAGCAGCCCTCAGATGCACACTGAAGCTTTCTTT.

The CDR3 coding sequence is TGTGCCAGCACCCCACGGGGGAGCGGGGCCCCGTTCTTC. Encoded protein: CASTPRGSGAPFF. The genes are TRBV2 and TRBJ2-1, with TRBD2 identical over 7 bases. This CDR3 is built from 13 residues. The ends lost 7 bases at V and 15 bases at J; junction bases unmatched: 15. Germline loops: CDR1 SNHLY, CDR2 FYNNEI.

The genes are TRBV3-1 (or the pseudogene TRBV3-2) and TRBJ1-1, with D perhaps TRBD1 (6 bases). Germline loops: CDR1 LGHDT, CDR2 YNNKEL (reference sequence). Trimming removed 4 bases at V and 8 bases at J, with 11 bases between. This CDR3 region has 12 residues. CDR3 loop: CASSRTGKEAFF. Here the CDR3 DNA reads TGTGCCAGCAGCCGAACAGGGAAGGAAGCTTTCTTT.